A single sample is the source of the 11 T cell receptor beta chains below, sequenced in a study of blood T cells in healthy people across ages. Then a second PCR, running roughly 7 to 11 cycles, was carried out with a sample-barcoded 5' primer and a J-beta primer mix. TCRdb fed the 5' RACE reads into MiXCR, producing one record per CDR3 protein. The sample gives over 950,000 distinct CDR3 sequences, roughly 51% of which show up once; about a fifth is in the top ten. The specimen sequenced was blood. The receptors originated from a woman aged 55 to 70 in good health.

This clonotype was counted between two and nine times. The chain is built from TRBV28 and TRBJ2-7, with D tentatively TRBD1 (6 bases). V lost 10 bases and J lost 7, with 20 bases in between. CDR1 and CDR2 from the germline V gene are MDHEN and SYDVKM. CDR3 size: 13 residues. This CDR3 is CATNGTPRREQYF. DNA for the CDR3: TGTGCCACCAACGGGACACCTCGTAGGGAGCAGTACTTC.

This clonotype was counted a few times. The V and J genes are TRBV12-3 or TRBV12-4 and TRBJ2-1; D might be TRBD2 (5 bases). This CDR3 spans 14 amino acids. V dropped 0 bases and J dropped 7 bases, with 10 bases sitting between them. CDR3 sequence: CASSLAPRENEQFF. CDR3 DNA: TGTGCCAGCAGTTTAGCCCCCCGGGAAAATGAGCAGTTCTTC.

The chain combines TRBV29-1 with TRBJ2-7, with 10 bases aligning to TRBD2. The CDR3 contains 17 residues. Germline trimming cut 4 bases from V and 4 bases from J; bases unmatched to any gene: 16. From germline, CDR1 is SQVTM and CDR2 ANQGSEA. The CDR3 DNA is TGCAGCGTTGGGGGGGAGGTAGCGGGAGGAGGGAGATACGAGCAGTACTTC. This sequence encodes CSVGGEVAGGGRYEQYF.

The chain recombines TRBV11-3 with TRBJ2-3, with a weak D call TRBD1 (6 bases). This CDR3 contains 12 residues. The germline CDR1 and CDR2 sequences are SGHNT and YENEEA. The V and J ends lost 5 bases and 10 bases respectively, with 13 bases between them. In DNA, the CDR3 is TGTGCCAGCAGCCTGGGACCAGGGGCGCAGTATTTT. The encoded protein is CASSLGPGAQYF. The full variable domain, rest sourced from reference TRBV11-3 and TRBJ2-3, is EAGVVQSPRYKIIEKKQPVAFWCNPISGHNTLYWYLQNLGQGPELLIRYENEEAVDDSQLPKDRFSAERLKGVDSTLKIQPAELGDSAVYLCASSLGPGAQYFGPGTRLTVL.

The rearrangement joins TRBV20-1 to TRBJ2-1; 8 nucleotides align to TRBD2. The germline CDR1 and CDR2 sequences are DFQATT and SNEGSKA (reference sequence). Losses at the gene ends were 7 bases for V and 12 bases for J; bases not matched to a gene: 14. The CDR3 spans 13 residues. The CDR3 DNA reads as TGCAGTGTTGGGCGGGAGGTCACCAAGTCGCAGTTCTTC. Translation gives CSVGREVTKSQFF.

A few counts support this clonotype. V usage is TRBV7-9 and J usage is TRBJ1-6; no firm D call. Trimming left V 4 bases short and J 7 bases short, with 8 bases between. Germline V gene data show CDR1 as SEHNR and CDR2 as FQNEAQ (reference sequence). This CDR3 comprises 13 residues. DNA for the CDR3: TGTGCCAGCAGCTCGGGAGGAAATTCACCCCTCCACTTT. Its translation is CASSSGGNSPLHF.

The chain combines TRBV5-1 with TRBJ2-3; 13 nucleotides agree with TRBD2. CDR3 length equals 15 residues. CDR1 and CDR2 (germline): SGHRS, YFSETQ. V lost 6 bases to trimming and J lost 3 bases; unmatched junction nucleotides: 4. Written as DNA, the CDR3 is TGCGCCAGCACCCGGACTAGCGGGAGAACAGATACGCAGTATTTT. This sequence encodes CASTRTSGRTDTQYF.

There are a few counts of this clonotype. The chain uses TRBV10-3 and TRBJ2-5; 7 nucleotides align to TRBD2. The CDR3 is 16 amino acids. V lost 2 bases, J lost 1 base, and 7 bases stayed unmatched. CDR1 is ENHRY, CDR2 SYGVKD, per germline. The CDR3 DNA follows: TGTGCCATCAGTGAGGGATTAGCGGGCTTCCAAGAGACCCAGTACTTC. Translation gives CAISEGLAGFQETQYF.

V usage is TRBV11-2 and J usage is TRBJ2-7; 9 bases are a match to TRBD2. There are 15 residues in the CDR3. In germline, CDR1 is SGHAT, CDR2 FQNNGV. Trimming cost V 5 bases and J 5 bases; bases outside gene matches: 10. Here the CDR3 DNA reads TGTGCCAGCAGCCGAATAATTAGCGGGAGAGACGAGCAGTACTTC. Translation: CASSRIISGRDEQYF.

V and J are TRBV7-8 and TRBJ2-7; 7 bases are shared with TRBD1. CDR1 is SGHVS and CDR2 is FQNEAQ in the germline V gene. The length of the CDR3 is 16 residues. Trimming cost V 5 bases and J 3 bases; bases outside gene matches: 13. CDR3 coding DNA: TGTGCCAGCAGCCCCCGCGCGACAGGGCTAATCTACGAGCAGTACTTC. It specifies CASSPRATGLIYEQYF.

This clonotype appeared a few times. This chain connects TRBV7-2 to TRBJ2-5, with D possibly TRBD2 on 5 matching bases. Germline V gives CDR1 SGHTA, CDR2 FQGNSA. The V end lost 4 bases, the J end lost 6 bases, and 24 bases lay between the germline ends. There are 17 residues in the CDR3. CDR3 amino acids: CASSSLPRWRPTQTQYF. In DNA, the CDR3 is TGTGCCAGCAGCTCCCTACCCCGGTGGAGGCCCACCCAGACCCAGTACTTC.